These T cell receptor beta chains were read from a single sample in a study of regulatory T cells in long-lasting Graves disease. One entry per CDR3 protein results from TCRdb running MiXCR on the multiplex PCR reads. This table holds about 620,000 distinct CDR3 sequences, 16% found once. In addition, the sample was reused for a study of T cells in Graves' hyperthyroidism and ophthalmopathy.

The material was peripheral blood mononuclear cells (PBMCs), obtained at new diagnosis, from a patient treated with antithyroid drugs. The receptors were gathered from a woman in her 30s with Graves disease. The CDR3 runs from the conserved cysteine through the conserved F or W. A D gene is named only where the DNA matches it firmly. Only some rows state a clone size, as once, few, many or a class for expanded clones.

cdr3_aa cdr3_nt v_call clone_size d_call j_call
CASSLSGPGAASGQPQHF TGTGCCAGCAGTTTATCGGGCCCAGGGGCGGCAAGCGGACAGCCCCAGCATTTT TRBV27 NA NA TRBJ1-5
CATSGGSQETQYF TGTGCCACCTCGGGGGGGTCCCAAGAGACCCAGTACTTC TRBV28 many TRBD2 TRBJ2-5
CASSVELTPYYGYTF TGTGCCAGCAGCGTAGAATTGACCCCGTACTATGGCTACACCTTC TRBV9 many NA TRBJ1-2
CASSIEQGSYGYTF TGTGCCAGTAGTATCGAGCAGGGTAGCTATGGCTACACCTTC TRBV19 NA NA TRBJ1-2
CASSFLGGNEKLFF TGTGCCAGCAGCTTCCTTGGCGGCAATGAAAAACTGTTTTTT TRBV11-2 NA NA TRBJ1-4
CASSKPLAGGPGDTQYF TGTGCCAGCAGTAAACCGCTAGCGGGAGGGCCGGGAGATACGCAGTATTTT TRBV6-2/TRBV6-3 many TRBD2 TRBJ2-3
CASSVLAGDEQFF TGTGCCAGCAGCGTTCTAGCGGGAGACGAGCAGTTCTTC TRBV7-3 few TRBD2 TRBJ2-1
CSALYRPLRSYNSPLHF TGCAGTGCTCTATACAGGCCCCTAAGGTCCTATAATTCACCCCTCCACTTT TRBV20-1 few NA TRBJ1-6
CSARVSGGQGNQPQHF TGCAGTGCTAGAGTATCTGGGGGACAGGGAAATCAGCCCCAGCATTTT TRBV20-1 NA TRBD1 TRBJ1-5
CSAKGQGAMNTGELFF TGCAGTGCTAAAGGACAGGGGGCGATGAACACCGGGGAGCTGTTTTTT TRBV20-1 NA TRBD1 TRBJ2-2
CASRRLAAEVSVELFF TGCGCCAGCAGGAGACTAGCGGCCGAGGTTTCGGTGGAGCTGTTTTTT TRBV5-1 few TRBD2 TRBJ2-2
CSATGNYGYTF TGCAGTGCTACCGGAAACTATGGCTACACCTTC TRBV20-1 NA NA TRBJ1-2
CASSAKGGSYEQYF TGTGCCAGCAGTGCGAAAGGGGGCTCCTACGAGCAGTACTTC TRBV27 NA NA TRBJ2-7